Below, one TCR beta chain is given with its context. Its antigen is as yet unknown. This sample was included in a study of CXCR3-negative and CXCR3-positive naive CD8 T cells. Study findings and constraints: Both naive subsets showed comparably high diversity, and memory CD8+ cells showed much lower diversity.

The authors made the TRB cDNA libraries by 5' RACE using UMI labels. TCRdb processed the 5' RACE reads again and assigns one entry to each CDR3 protein, with no DNA. Seen in this sample are just over 60,000 distinct CDR3 sequences; the ten most common clones hold more than 3.5%. Sample: naive CXCR3- CD8+ T cells from blood. Regarding subset: CD45RO-CCR7+CD27+CD95- naive CD8+ T cells lacking CXCR3 (TNR3-). The TCR originated in a human donor in good health. Some clones in this sample may be carry-over from other donors' samples.

Here the CDR3 reads CASSTGTASYEQYF. This rearrangement joins TRBV19 to TRBJ2-7; TCRdb designates TRBD1, a call that cannot be tested without DNA. The CDR3 totals 14 residues. CDR1 LNHDA and CDR2 SQIVND come from the germline V gene (reference sequence).